One sample yielded the 5 T cell receptor beta chains listed below, sequenced in a study of cytomegalovirus exposure and HLA in healthy donors. Using immunoSEQ multiplex PCR, the repertoire was profiled, and TCRdb retains in-frame clones only, with some absent. This table has some 170,000 clones, 75% to 90% appearing once. The sample was PBMCs. These receptors originate from a young woman in good health and CMV-seronegative.

V usage is TRBV28 and J usage is TRBJ2-7; maybe TRBD1 (6 bases). CDR3 length: 15 residues. The V end was cut by 6 bases, the J end by 0 bases, with 15 bases between. CDR1 MDHEN and CDR2 SYDVKM come from the germline V gene. The CDR3 here is CASRKDRTYSYEQYF. CDR3 in DNA: TGTGCCAGCAGAAAAGACAGGACTTACTCCTACGAGCAGTACTTC.

The rearrangement links TRBV5-4 to TRBJ2-5; 8 nucleotides align to TRBD1. The CDR3 consists of 14 residues. Germline lookup yields CDR1 SGHNT and CDR2 YYREEE (reference sequence). J lost 5 bases, V lost 4 bases, and 7 bases had no gene match. CDR3 bases: TGTGCCAGCAGCCAGGGACAGGTGGGGGAGACCCAGTACTTC. Translating gives CASSQGQVGETQYF.

The CDR3 nucleotides read TGTGCCAGCAGCAAGGGGCAGGGTGACCCACAAGAGACCCAGTACTTC. This sequence encodes CASSKGQGDPQETQYF. The chain combines TRBV5-8 with TRBJ2-5, with D tentatively TRBD1 (5 bases). Trimming stripped 4 bases from V and 2 bases from J, with 18 bases between. This CDR3 contains 16 residues. CDR1 is SGHTS, CDR2 YDEGEE, per germline.

This chain uses TRBV5-1 with TRBJ1-1; 8 bases are a match to TRBD1. From germline, CDR1 is SGHRS and CDR2 YFSETQ. The V and J ends lost 4 bases and 5 bases, in that order; junction bases with no gene match: 7. CDR3 length equals 14 residues. The CDR3 nucleotides are TGCGCCAGCAGCGGGATAACAGGGGGGACTGAAGCTTTCTTT. Translation gives CASSGITGGTEAFF.

The chain has TRBV6-5 and TRBJ2-1, with a tentative D call TRBD2 (5 bases). Germline values: CDR1 MNHEY, CDR2 SVGAGI. V was shortened by 5 bases and J by 9 bases, with 17 bases between the two germline ends. The CDR3 totals 14 residues. CDR3 coding DNA: TGTGCCAGCAGTGAGGGTTCGGCATCTGGTGAGCAGTTCTTC. Residues: CASSEGSASGEQFF.